This T cell receptor beta chain was identified during a study of T cell changes during pregnancy in multiple sclerosis. Some clones are missing from TCRdb's copy, which holds only in-frame ones; the method was immunoSEQ multiplex PCR. Of tens of thousands of clones in the sample, roughly 91% were seen once. Germline trimming cut 5 bases from V and 3 bases from J; bases unmatched to any gene: 6. CDR3 size: 14 residues. Germline assignment: CDR1 LNHNV and CDR2 YYDKDF (reference sequence). The chain combines TRBV15 with TRBJ2-7; 8 nucleotides agree with TRBD1. Material: peripheral blood, obtained before pregnancy. This clonotype was sampled from a female donor with multiple sclerosis, enrolled in a pregnancy study. The CDR3 is CATSFRQGSYEQYF. CDR3 DNA: TGTGCCACCAGCTTCCGACAGGGGAGCTACGAGCAGTACTTC.